What follows describes a single T cell receptor beta chain. TCRdb keeps only in-frame clones here, not all; method: immunoSEQ multiplex PCR. Here the sample spans 95,000 to 100,000 clones, 85% to 90% being singletons. The data were obtained in a study of control samples from healthy donors and cancer patients. The CDR3 is made up of 17 amino acids. Germline V gene sequence: CDR1 SGHDN, CDR2 FVKESK. V shed 4 bases and J shed 4 bases, with 20 bases lying between them. This chain links TRBV14 with TRBJ2-1, with a weak D call TRBD2 (5 bases). Sequencing used blood. The sequence derives from a man aged 25 to 40 in good health. For the CDR3, the DNA is TGTGCCAGCAGCCCCCTGGCTGGACTTGGGTCATACAATGAGCAGTTCTTC. Encoded protein: CASSPLAGLGSYNEQFF.